The 21 T cell receptor beta chains listed next were all sequenced from one sample in a study of T cell changes during pregnancy in multiple sclerosis (dated by TCRdb to 2018 to 2020). Library creation used the immunoSEQ multiplex PCR assay. What TCRdb holds here is the immuneACCESS table cut down to in-frame rearrangements. Part of the clones is not present; checked against another copy, under half of the missing clones reflect an unresolved V gene, and the others are unexplained. This sample gives 30,000 to 45,000 clones in total; 70% to 90% of them show up just once. Of the sample, just over 0.55% falls within the top ten clones. Sequencing was performed on CD4+ T cells from peripheral blood mononuclear cells, taken in the first trimester of pregnancy. Every receptor here comes from a female donor with multiple sclerosis, enrolled in a pregnancy study.

This clone was counted once. The chain employs TRBV15 and TRBJ1-1; 9 nucleotides align to TRBD1. V was pared by 3 bases and J by 2 bases, with 4 bases of the junction left unmatched. This CDR3 region has 15 residues. Germline V gene data show CDR1 as LNHNV and CDR2 as YYDKDF (reference sequence). The CDR3 sequence is CATSRDRGANTEAFF. DNA of the CDR3: TGTGCCACCAGCAGGGACAGGGGCGCTAACACTGAAGCTTTCTTT.

This clone was found once. CDR3: CASRPDRGRGYTF. The CDR3 DNA is TGTGCCAGCAGACCCGACAGGGGGCGCGGCTACACCTTC. The chain links TRBV6-5 to TRBJ1-2; 10 bases align to TRBD1. The CDR3 is 13 residues long. With V trimmed by 6 bases and J by 8 bases, 6 bases remained unmatched. CDR1 is MNHEY, CDR2 SVGAGI, per germline.

The rearrangement links TRBV2 to TRBJ2-5, with TRBD2 matching 11 bases. This CDR3 comprises 16 residues. The germline V gene encodes CDR1 SNHLY and CDR2 FYNNEI. V shed 4 bases, J shed 4 bases, and the junction held 8 bases outside the gene matches. The CDR3 nucleotides are TGTGCCAGCAGTGGCGGTAGCGGGAGGGCCGGAGAGACCCAGTACTTC. Protein: CASSGGSGRAGETQYF.

This rearrangement joins TRBV9 to TRBJ1-2; 11 bases line up with TRBD1. J was trimmed by 8 bases and V by 0 bases; bases with no gene match: 6. CDR1 and CDR2 (germline): SGDLS, YYNGEE. This CDR3 region has 15 residues. The CDR3 DNA is TGTGCCAGCAGCGTAGCCGGACAGGGGGCTCAGGGCTACACCTTC. Translated: CASSVAGQGAQGYTF. The full variable domain, in which reference TRBV9 and TRBJ1-2 provide the parts outside the CDR3, is DSGVTQTPKHLITATGQRVTLRCSPRSGDLSVYWYQQSLDQGLQFLIQYYNGEERAKGNILERFSAQQFPDLHSELNLSSLELGDSALYFCASSVAGQGAQGYTFGSGTRLTVV.

The rearrangement joins TRBV5-4 to TRBJ1-4, with D possibly being TRBD1 (6 bases). V shed 0 bases and J shed 8 bases, with 11 bases lying between them. CDR3 size: 14 residues. Germline V gene sequence: CDR1 SGHNT, CDR2 YYREEE (reference sequence). This chain's CDR3 is CASSLAGGEEKLFF. The CDR3 DNA follows: TGTGCCAGCAGCTTGGCGGGGGGCGAAGAAAAACTGTTTTTT.

The chain carries TRBV10-3 and TRBJ1-1; tentative D call: TRBD1 (6 bases). This CDR3 has 16 amino acids. Per germline, CDR1 ENHRY and CDR2 SYGVKD. V was cut by 7 bases and J by 0 bases, with 18 bases left in between. The CDR3 DNA is TGTGCCATCAATCAGGGAGGGGGGGCTTTGAACACTGAAGCTTTCTTT. Translated: CAINQGGGALNTEAFF.

This chain connects TRBV27 to TRBJ1-1; D is possibly TRBD1 (6 bases). V lost 4 bases to trimming and J lost 1 base, with 13 bases between them. This CDR3 has 15 amino acids. Germline CDR1 is MNHEY and CDR2 is SMNVEV (reference sequence). CDR3 region: CASSSSRGWNTEAFF. Written as DNA, the CDR3 is TGTGCCAGCAGTTCTTCCAGGGGTTGGAACACTGAAGCTTTCTTT.

The gene calls are TRBV28 and TRBJ2-5, with TRBD2 matching over 15 bases. Germline values: CDR1 MDHEN, CDR2 SYDVKM. This CDR3 spans 16 amino acids. The V and J ends lost 6 bases and 4 bases, in that order; junction bases with no gene match: 6. For the CDR3, the DNA is TGTGCCAGCAGCTCAGGGACTAGCGGGAGGAGAGAGACCCAGTACTTC. Translation: CASSSGTSGRRETQYF.

This chain joins TRBV29-1 and TRBJ2-1; 13 positions match TRBD2. The V segment lost 0 bases and the J segment 8 bases; nucleotides outside the gene matches: 4. The CDR3 is 15 amino acids. CDR1 is SQVTM, CDR2 ANQGSEA, per germline. CDR3 sequence: CSVEESTSGGDEQFF. The CDR3 DNA follows: TGCAGCGTTGAAGAATCAACTAGCGGGGGGGATGAGCAGTTCTTC.

This chain connects TRBV30 to TRBJ2-7; TRBD2 is a possible D gene (6 bases). The germline gives CDR1 GTSNPN, CDR2 SVGIG (reference sequence). Trimming left V 0 bases short and J 5 bases short, with 14 bases between. CDR3 size: 14 residues. CDR3 in amino acids: CAWSVSGSRHEQYF. CDR3 sequence (DNA): TGTGCCTGGAGTGTATCCGGGAGCCGCCACGAGCAGTACTTC.

This chain connects TRBV23-1 to TRBJ1-2; maybe TRBD1 (6 bases). TRBV23-1 is marked as an open reading frame, function uncertain. Trimming left V 4 bases short and J 4 bases short, with 22 bases between. The CDR3 extends over 17 amino acids. The chain's CDR3 is CASSLVPGGGLGYGYTF. The CDR3 nucleotides are TGCGCCAGCAGTCTCGTACCGGGAGGGGGGCTTGGCTATGGCTACACCTTC.

The rearrangement uses TRBV5-8 and TRBJ1-6; D unclear. The germline V and J ends were trimmed by 0 bases and 7 bases, with 14 bases remaining between them. This CDR3 is built from 16 residues. From germline, CDR1 is SGHTS and CDR2 YDEGEE. CDR3 in amino acids: CASSLGRKSGNSPLHF. CDR3 bases: TGTGCCAGCAGCTTGGGCAGAAAGTCCGGGAATTCACCCCTCCACTTT.

The genes are TRBV7-2 and TRBJ2-1; 8 bases fit TRBD1. With V trimmed by 3 bases and J by 7 bases, 5 bases remained unmatched. Germline-derived CDR1 and CDR2 are SGHTA and FQGNSA. The CDR3 covers 14 residues. The CDR3: CASSFQGAGNEQFF. For the CDR3, the DNA is TGTGCCAGCAGCTTCCAGGGGGCGGGGAATGAGCAGTTCTTC. Complete variable domain (other parts from reference TRBV7-2 and TRBJ2-1): GAGVSQSPSNKVTEKGKDVELRCDPISGHTALYWYRQSLGQGLEFLIYFQGNSAPDKSGLPSDRFSAERTGGSVSTLTIQRTQQEDSAVYLCASSFQGAGNEQFFGPGTRLTVL.

The chain employs TRBV27 and TRBJ2-5, with 11 bases that match TRBD1. The end of the DNA fits TRBJ2-7 better, so the J call may be wrong. This CDR3 has 14 amino acids. Germline-derived CDR1 and CDR2 are MNHEY and SMNVEV (reference sequence). CDR3 bases: TGTGCCAGCAGACGGACAGGGGGCTCGTACGAGCAGTACTTC. Translating gives CASRRTGGSYEQYF.

This clone showed up just once. The chain recombines TRBV5-1 with TRBJ2-3; TRBD2 agrees at 11 bases. The ends lost 5 bases at V and 5 bases at J; junction bases unmatched: 7. CDR1 and CDR2 from the germline V gene are SGHRS and YFSETQ. This CDR3 spans 15 amino acids. The CDR3 region is CASSPTSGSQDTQYF. The CDR3 nucleotides are TGCGCCAGCAGTCCTACTAGCGGGAGTCAAGATACGCAGTATTTT.

The DNA for the CDR3 is TGTGCCACAAGGGGGAATTCAGGAAACACCATATATTTT. Translating it yields CATRGNSGNTIYF. This sequence joins TRBV10-3 and TRBJ1-3, with a possible D match to TRBD1 (6 bases). CDR1 and CDR2 (germline): ENHRY, SYGVKD. The CDR3 runs to 13 residues. V shed 10 bases and J shed 4 bases, with 14 bases lying between them.

The rearrangement links TRBV21-1 to TRBJ2-7; no DNA check was done on the table's D call, TRBD1. TRBV21-1 is tagged as a pseudogene. CDR3 length equals 14 residues. The CDR3 DNA reads TGTGCCAGCAGCAAAGTAGCAGGGGCTCTCGAGCAGTGCTTC. Residues: CASSKVAGALEQCF.

The chain joins TRBV30 to TRBJ2-2; the match to TRBD1 covers 9 bases. The V gene end was trimmed by 4 bases and the J gene end by 5 bases; junction bases not matched to a gene: 5. The CDR3 runs 14 residues. CDR1 and CDR2 from the germline V gene are GTSNPN and SVGIG (reference sequence). The CDR3 sequence: CAWKGQGRTGELFF. CDR3 DNA sequence: TGTGCCTGGAAAGGACAGGGGAGAACCGGGGAGCTGTTTTTT.

The chain couples TRBV6-5 to TRBJ2-1, with unresolved D. Germline CDR1 and CDR2: MNHEY and SVGAGI. CDR3 size: 14 residues. Trimming removed 4 bases from V and 9 bases from J, with 16 bases in between. As DNA, the CDR3 is TGTGCCAGCAGTTCCTATACTCGACCGGGTGAGCAGTTCTTC. Amino acids: CASSSYTRPGEQFF.

The chain carries TRBV6-1 and TRBJ2-5, with 11 bases matching TRBD1. The J call may be incorrect, as the DNA end agrees better with TRBJ2-7. From germline, CDR1 is MNHNS and CDR2 SASEGT. This CDR3 is 15 amino acids long. In DNA form, the CDR3 reads TGTGCCAGCAGGGGACAGGGGGTAGCCTCCTACGAGCAGTACTTC. It specifies CASRGQGVASYEQYF.

V gene TRBV5-4 combines with J gene TRBJ1-1, with 8 bases lining up with TRBD1. Germline assignment: CDR1 SGHNT and CDR2 YYREEE (reference sequence). V gave up 0 bases and J gave up 4 bases; unmatched junction bases: 5. The CDR3 loop spans 15 amino acids. CDR3 protein: CASSLALTGGTEAFF. In DNA form, the CDR3 reads TGTGCCAGCAGCTTGGCCTTAACAGGGGGCACTGAAGCTTTCTTT.